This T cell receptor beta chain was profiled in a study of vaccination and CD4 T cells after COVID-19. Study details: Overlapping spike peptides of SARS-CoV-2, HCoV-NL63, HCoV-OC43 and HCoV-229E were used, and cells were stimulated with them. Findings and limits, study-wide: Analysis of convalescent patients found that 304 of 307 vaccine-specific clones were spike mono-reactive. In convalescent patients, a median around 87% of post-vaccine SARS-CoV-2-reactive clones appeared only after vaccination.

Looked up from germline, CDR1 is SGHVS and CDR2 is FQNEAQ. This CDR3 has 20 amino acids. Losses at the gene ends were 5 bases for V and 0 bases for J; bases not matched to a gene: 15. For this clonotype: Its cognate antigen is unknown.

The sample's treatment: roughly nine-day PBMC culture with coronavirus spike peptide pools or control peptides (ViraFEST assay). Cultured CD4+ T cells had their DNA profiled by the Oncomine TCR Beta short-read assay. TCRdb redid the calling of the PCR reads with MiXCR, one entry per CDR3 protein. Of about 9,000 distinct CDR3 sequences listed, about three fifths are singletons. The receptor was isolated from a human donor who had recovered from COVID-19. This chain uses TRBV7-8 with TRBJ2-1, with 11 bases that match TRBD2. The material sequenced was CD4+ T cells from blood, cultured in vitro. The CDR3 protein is CASSRLLAGDLKGSYNEQFF. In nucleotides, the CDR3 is TGTGCCAGCAGCAGATTACTAGCGGGAGATCTAAAGGGCTCCTACAATGAGCAGTTCTTC. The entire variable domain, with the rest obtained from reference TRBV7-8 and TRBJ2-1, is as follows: GAGVSQSPRYKVAKRGQDVALRCDPISGHVSLFWYQQALGQGPEFLTYFQNEAQLDKSGLPSDRFFAERPEGSVSTLKIQRTQQEDSAVYLCASSRLLAGDLKGSYNEQFFGPGTRLTVL.